These T cell receptor beta chains were read from a single sample in a study of T cell repertoires in cytomegalovirus infection. In TCRdb, the reads were re-called with MiXCR into one record per CDR3 protein. Of 490,000 or so distinct CDR3 sequences listed, about 10% are singletons. Sequencing was done on a sample of PBMCs. These receptors were taken from a human donor in good health (CMV status not recorded). Some clones in this sample may be carry-over from other donors' samples. The conserved cysteine and the conserved F or W are not part of the CDR3 here. The order of the fields is J gene, D gene, CDR3 length, V gene, CDR3 protein. The D gene is left open where the match is weak.

>TRBJ2-1|TRBD2|12|TRBV20-1
SAVIAGGYNEQF
>TRBJ1-4|NA|9|TRBV7-9
ASSTSGKLF
>TRBJ2-5|TRBD2|13|TRBV7-2
ASTTGGGPRETQY
>TRBJ1-1|NA|11|TRBV7-3
ASSSQPNTEAF
>TRBJ2-2|NA|11|TRBV7-2
ASSSPPYGELF
>TRBJ2-1|TRBD2|8|TRBV20-1
SVTGGEQF
>TRBJ1-1|TRBD1|12|TRBV10-3
AISRDRGNTEAF
>TRBJ2-1|TRBD2|13|TRBV20-1
SAPAGGIIGNEQF
>TRBJ2-5|TRBD2|16|TRBV5-4
ASSYRTSGRSGGETQY
>TRBJ1-3|NA|13|TRBV7-2
ASSPGAGVPNTIY
>TRBJ1-1|NA|12|TRBV27
ASSLSGDGDEAF
>TRBJ1-5|NA|12|TRBV12-3/TRBV12-4
ASSGEFGNQPQH
>TRBJ2-5|NA|13|TRBV7-3
ASSQVVGLQETQY
>TRBJ2-2|TRBD1|9|TRBV29-1
SGRQGGWLF
>TRBJ1-2|NA|13|TRBV12-3/TRBV12-4
ASSLVLTDQGGYT
>TRBJ2-2|TRBD2|15|TRBV9
ASSLRTSLGNPGELF
>TRBJ1-3|TRBD1|16|TRBV11-2
ASSLRRGQFVAGNTIY
>TRBJ1-5|NA|9|TRBV28
ASSPGSLQH
>TRBJ2-2|TRBD1|15|TRBV5-1
ANSLGPRTGNTGELF
>TRBJ2-1|TRBD1|12|TRBV2
ASNPQGAGDEQF
>TRBJ1-4|NA|15|TRBV20-1
SARDPQRAGPNEKLF
>TRBJ1-1|NA|13|TRBV25-1
ASSEWYGTNTEAF